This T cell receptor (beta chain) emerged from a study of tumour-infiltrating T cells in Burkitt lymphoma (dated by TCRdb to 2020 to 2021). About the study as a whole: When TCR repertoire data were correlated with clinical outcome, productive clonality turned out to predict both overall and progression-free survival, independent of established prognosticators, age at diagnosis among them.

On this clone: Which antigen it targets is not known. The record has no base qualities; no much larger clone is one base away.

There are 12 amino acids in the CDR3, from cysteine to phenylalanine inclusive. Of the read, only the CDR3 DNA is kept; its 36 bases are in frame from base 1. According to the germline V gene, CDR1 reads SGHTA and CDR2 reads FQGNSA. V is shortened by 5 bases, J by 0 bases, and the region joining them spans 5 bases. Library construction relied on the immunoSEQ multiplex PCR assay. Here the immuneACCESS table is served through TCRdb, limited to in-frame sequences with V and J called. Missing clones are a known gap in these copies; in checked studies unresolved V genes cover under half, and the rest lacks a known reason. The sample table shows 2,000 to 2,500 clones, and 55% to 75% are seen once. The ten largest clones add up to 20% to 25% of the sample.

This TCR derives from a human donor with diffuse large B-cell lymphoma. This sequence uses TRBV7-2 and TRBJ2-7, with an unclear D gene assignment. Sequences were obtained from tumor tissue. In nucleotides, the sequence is TGTGCCAGCAGCGCTGGCTCCTACGAGCAGTACTTC. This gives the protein CASSAGSYEQYF. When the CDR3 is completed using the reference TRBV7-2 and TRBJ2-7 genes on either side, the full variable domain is GAGVSQSPSNKVTEKGKDVELRCDPISGHTALYWYRQSLGQGLEFLIYFQGNSAPDKSGLPSDRFSAERTGGSVSTLTIQRTQQEDSAVYLCASSAGSYEQYFGPGTRLTVT.